This TCR beta chain was identified in a study of blood T cell repertoires in COVID-19. The repertoire was sequenced with immunoSEQ multiplex PCR; TCRdb's copy has only in-frame clones and lacks some. The sample holds some 200,000 clones, 85% to 90% seen once. Looked up from germline, CDR1 is SGHAT and CDR2 is FQNNGV. CDR3 length: 15 residues. V trimming: 1 base; J trimming: 7 bases; junction bases outside the gene matches: 6. Participants were aged about 18 to 90 years, lived in around 22 US areas, and enrolled virtually. This clone was detected only once. The clonotype comes from a woman aged 18-30 years in a cohort exposed to, infected with or recovered from COVID-19 (not recorded which). The sequenced sample consisted of PBMCs or T cells enriched from blood (not recorded which). V and J are TRBV11-2 and TRBJ2-1; 8 nucleotides agree with TRBD2. In DNA, the CDR3 is TGTGCCAGCAGCTTAGCGGGAGGGCGAGGAAATGAGCAGTTCTTC. Residues: CASSLAGGRGNEQFF.